These T cell receptor beta chains were read from a single sample in a study of shared T cell receptors in the human thymus. Produced via immunoSEQ multiplex PCR; TCRdb's table is partial and in-frame only. The sample consists of almost 550,000 clones, about four fifths of them appearing once. The data also belong to a second study, concerning human thymus T cells.

What was sequenced was thymocytes. Receptors were obtained from a boy in the first two years of life with a congenital heart defect. Each CDR3 is given with its conserved first and last residue. The D gene is left open where the match is weak. Clone size is shown for a subset of rows, as once, few, many or a class of expanded clone.

v_call	j_call	clone_size	d_call	cdr3_nt	cdr3_aa
TRBV4-3	TRBJ2-7	.	TRBD2	TGCGCCAGCAGCCAAGATGGGCAAGCGGGAAGTGTGGAGGAGCAGTACTTC	CASSQDGQAGSVEEQYF
TRBV23-1	TRBJ2-6	once	.	TGCGCCAGCAGTCAATTAGAGGGGGCCAACGTCCTGACTTTC	CASSQLEGANVLTF
TRBV4-2	TRBJ2-2	.	.	TGTGCCAGCAGCCAAGTCCCTAGACCCGGGGAGCTGTTTTTT	CASSQVPRPGELFF
TRBV5-1	TRBJ2-7	.	TRBD2	TGCGCCAGCCGGGGACTAGCGGGAGGCGACGAGCAGTACTTC	CASRGLAGGDEQYF
TRBV27	TRBJ2-3	.	.	TGTGCCAGCAGCTCGGGAAAGAGGCCCGGGAATACGCAGTATTTT	CASSSGKRPGNTQYF
TRBV7-2	TRBJ1-3	.	.	TGTGCCAGCAGCTTAAGAGGGCACTCCGGAAACACCATATATTTT	CASSLRGHSGNTIYF
TRBV18	TRBJ2-7	.	.	TGTGCCAGCTCACTCGGCTACGAGCAGTACTTC	CASSLGYEQYF
TRBV7-7	TRBJ2-2	.	TRBD2	TGTGCCAGCAGCATCGGACTAGCGGGAGGGGCGGACACCGGGGAGCTGTTTTTT	CASSIGLAGGADTGELFF
TRBV28	TRBJ1-1	few	TRBD1	TGTGCCAGCAGTGTCGGGACAGGGGCTCTAAACACTGAAGCTTTCTTT	CASSVGTGALNTEAFF
TRBV4-3	TRBJ2-7	.	.	TGCGCCAGCAGCCAAGCCCTACAGGACCTCCTCGGGGAGCAGTACTTC	CASSQALQDLLGEQYF
TRBV5-4	TRBJ2-1	.	TRBD2	TGTGCCAGCAGCTCATCTTTTTACCAGCGGGAGGGCATCAATGAGCAGTTCTTC	CASSSSFYQREGINEQFF
TRBV15	TRBJ1-2	.	.	TGTGCCACCAGCGAAGCTTCAGGGGATCGGTTCTATGGCTACACCTTC	CATSEASGDRFYGYTF
TRBV30	TRBJ2-7	.	.	TGTGCCTGGAGTCGCCCGTCTGGCAGTTACGAGCAGTACTTC	CAWSRPSGSYEQYF
TRBV4-3	TRBJ2-2	.	TRBD2	TGCGCCAGCAGCCAAGATCGTTGCGGTAGCGGGATAGTCACCGGGGAGCTGTTTTTT	CASSQDRCGSGIVTGELFF
TRBV5-6	TRBJ2-1	once	TRBD1	TGTGCCAGCAGCCCCTGGGCAGGGGGTAATGAGCAGTTCTTC	CASSPWAGGNEQFF
TRBV25-1	TRBJ2-7	few	TRBD2	TGTGCCAGCAGTGCTAGGGGGAGCGGGAGGGCCGAGCAGTACTTC	CASSARGSGRAEQYF
TRBV10-2	TRBJ1-2	.	.	TGCGCCAGCAGTGACGACAGAAGGGGCTACACCTTC	CASSDDRRGYTF
TRBV30	TRBJ2-2	.	TRBD2	TGTGCCTGGAGTACGGGACTAGCGGGAATGCTGTTTTTT	CAWSTGLAGMLFF
TRBV4-1	TRBJ2-1	few	TRBD2	TGCGCCAGCAGCCAACGCGGGAGTTCCTACAATGAGCAGTTCTTC	CASSQRGSSYNEQFF
TRBV28	TRBJ1-2	.	.	TGTGCCAGCAGTTTCAGGCACAGGGTTCGAGACTATGGCTACACCTTC	CASSFRHRVRDYGYTF
TRBV7-8	TRBJ2-1	once	TRBD1	TGTGCCAGCAGCCAACGGGACAGGGCCTACAATGAGCAGTTCTTC	CASSQRDRAYNEQFF
TRBV30	TRBJ2-3	.	.	TGTGCCGGAGGGGCAGATACGCAGTATTTT	CAGGADTQYF
TRBV4-2	TRBJ2-7	once	.	TGTGCCAGCAGCCCCCAGGGCAGGGCGAACTACGAGCAGTACTTC	CASSPQGRANYEQYF
TRBV28	TRBJ2-3	.	TRBD2	TGTGCCAGCAGTTTAACGGGGTGGGGAGGGACAGATACGCAGTATTTT	CASSLTGWGGTDTQYF
TRBV4-3	TRBJ2-1	.	TRBD1	TGCGCCAGCAGCCAAGATATCTTGGGACAGGGTCGTTTGTACAATGAGCAGTTCTTC	CASSQDILGQGRLYNEQFF
TRBV29-1	TRBJ2-2	.	TRBD2	TGCAGCGTTGTAGCGGGAGGGAACACCGGGGAGCTGTTTTTT	CSVVAGGNTGELFF
TRBV6-1	TRBJ2-7	.	.	TGTGCCAGCAGTGTGGCTAGGCCCTACGAGCAGTACTTC	CASSVARPYEQYF
TRBV28	TRBJ1-2	.	TRBD1	TGTGCCAGCAGTTTATATAGGGGGCGCTCCAGTGGCTACACCTTC	CASSLYRGRSSGYTF
TRBV29-1	TRBJ2-7	.	.	TGCAGCGTTTCCCAGGACTTGAGCTCCTACGAGCAGTACTTC	CSVSQDLSSYEQYF
TRBV7-8	TRBJ2-7	.	TRBD2	TGTGCCAGCAGCTTTCGGCAGGGGTCAGCGGGAGGAACCTACGAGCAGTACTTC	CASSFRQGSAGGTYEQYF
TRBV29-1	TRBJ2-1	.	.	TGCAGCGTCAGGGGAAATAGTGATGAGCAGTTCTTC	CSVRGNSDEQFF
TRBV19	TRBJ2-5	.	.	TGTGCCAGTAGTAAGTCCTCTGTCAGGGAAGAGACCCAGTACTTC	CASSKSSVREETQYF
TRBV7-2	TRBJ2-1	once	.	TGTGCCAGCAGCCCTTCGAACAGGGTAAATGAGCAGTTCTTC	CASSPSNRVNEQFF
TRBV27	TRBJ2-4	.	TRBD2	TGTGCCAGCAGTTTATCGGGCGGGAGATTAGCCAAAAACATTCAGTACTTC	CASSLSGGRLAKNIQYF
TRBV29-1	TRBJ2-5	.	.	TGCAGCGTTGAGGGGGGAGAGACCCAGTACTTC	CSVEGGETQYF
TRBV25-1	TRBJ2-1	.	TRBD2	TGTGCCAGCACCCAAAGCGGGAGGGCCTCCAATGAGCAGTTCTTC	CASTQSGRASNEQFF
TRBV6-1	TRBJ1-4	.	TRBD1	TGTGCCAGCAGCCGGGACAGCGGTGAAAAACTGTTTTTT	CASSRDSGEKLFF
TRBV28	TRBJ2-7	.	TRBD2	TGTGCCAGCAGCCCCAAGGGTAGGACTAGCGGAAACTACGAGCAGTACTTC	CASSPKGRTSGNYEQYF
TRBV27	TRBJ2-3	.	.	TGTGCCAGCAGTTTATTGGGGCCCGGGAGAAGCACAGATACGCAGTATTTT	CASSLLGPGRSTDTQYF
TRBV11-2	TRBJ2-1	few	TRBD2	TGTGCCAGCAGCCTATCACCGAGCGGGAGCTCCTACAATGAGCAGTTCTTC	CASSLSPSGSSYNEQFF
TRBV16	TRBJ1-4	.	TRBD1	TGTGCCAGCTCGACAGGGGCCGGTCTAGTTGCAACTAATGAAAAACTGTTTTTT	CASSTGAGLVATNEKLFF
TRBV14	TRBJ2-1	.	TRBD2	TGTGCCAGCAGCCCCGGGGGGGCCTCCTACAATGAGCAGTTCTTC	CASSPGGASYNEQFF
TRBV7-4	TRBJ1-2	.	TRBD1	TGTGCCAGCAGCTTAGTTTCGGGACAGGGGGCGAATGGCTACACCTTC	CASSLVSGQGANGYTF